This T cell receptor (beta chain) was recovered during a study of tumor and adjacent non-tumor tissue in lung cancer. Study as a whole: Histology: under 15 adenocarcinoma, a couple of squamous cell carcinoma, 1 small cell lung cancer. Aged roughly 30 to 76 years, patients included 10 men and a few women with stage I to III disease.

This clonotype came up once. A single base separates this from a much larger clone, so it may be a read error. TCRbeta libraries were built with three rounds of nested PCR, modified from ARM-PCR. From the multiplex PCR reads, TCRdb called clonotypes with MiXCR, one entry per CDR3 protein. In the table there are approximately 100,000 distinct CDR3 sequences, around 80% of which are singletons. The germline V gene has CDR1 MNHNS and CDR2 SASEGT. The CDR3 is 16 residues long. Deletions cut 4 bases from V and 5 bases from J, with 15 bases between. The template was RNA from unsorted bulk tissue. Donors were chemotherapy-naive, newly diagnosed lung cancer surgical patients in China, August–late 2014.

The receptor was isolated from a woman aged 60-75 years with non-small cell lung cancer. Input material: lung tumor tissue. The V and J genes are TRBV6-1 and TRBJ1-6; no clear D. CDR3 amino acids: CASSGEWTANNSPLHF. CDR3 in DNA: TGTGCCAGCAGTGGAGAGTGGACGGCAAATAATTCACCCCTCCACTTT.